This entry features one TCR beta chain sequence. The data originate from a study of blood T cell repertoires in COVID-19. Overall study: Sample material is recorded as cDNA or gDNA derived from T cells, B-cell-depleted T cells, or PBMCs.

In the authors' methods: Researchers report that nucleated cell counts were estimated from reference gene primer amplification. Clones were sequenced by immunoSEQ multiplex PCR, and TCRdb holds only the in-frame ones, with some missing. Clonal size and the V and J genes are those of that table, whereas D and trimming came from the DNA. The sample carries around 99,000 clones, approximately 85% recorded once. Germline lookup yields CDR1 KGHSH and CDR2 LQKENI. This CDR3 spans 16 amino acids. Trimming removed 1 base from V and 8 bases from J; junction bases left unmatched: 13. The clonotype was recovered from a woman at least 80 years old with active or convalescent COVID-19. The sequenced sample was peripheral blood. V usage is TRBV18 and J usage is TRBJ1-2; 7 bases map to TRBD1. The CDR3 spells CASSPLVPGTEGGYTF. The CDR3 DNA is TGTGCCAGCTCACCACTGGTGCCCGGGACAGAGGGAGGCTACACCTTC.